A selection of T cell receptor beta chains follows, all from one sample in a study of PD-1 blockade in classical Hodgkin lymphoma. The method was immunoSEQ multiplex PCR; TCRdb's version includes in-frame clones alone and lacks a portion of them. This sample carries fewer than 65,000 clones, about 92% of them seen once, and the ten largest clones take 9% to 10%. The specimen was peripheral blood mononuclear cells (PBMCs), collected at baseline. All receptors come from a human donor with classical Hodgkin lymphoma. Both conserved end residues are part of each CDR3. Each record gives: clone size, V gene, D gene, J gene, CDR3 DNA, CDR3 protein. A D gene is named only where the DNA matches it firmly. Part of the rows lack a size; the others show once, few, many or a class for expanded clones.

>.|TRBV5-8|.|TRBJ2-3
TGTGCCAGCAGCTTTCCAGGATTCGGCACAGATACGCAGTATTTT
CASSFPGFGTDTQYF
>few|TRBV20-1|TRBD1|TRBJ1-2
TGCAGTGCAATACAGGGGAACGGCTACACCTTC
CSAIQGNGYTF
>.|TRBV6-9|.|TRBJ1-5
TGTGCCAGCAGTTTCAGGGTTGGCAATCAGCCCCAGCATTTT
CASSFRVGNQPQHF
>few|TRBV19|TRBD1|TRBJ2-6
TGTGCCAGTACCACACAGGGGATCGGTGGGGCCAACGTCCTGACTTTC
CASTTQGIGGANVLTF
>.|TRBV5-1|TRBD1|TRBJ2-7
TGCGCCAGCAGCTTAAAACAGGGGCACTACGAGCAGTACTTC
CASSLKQGHYEQYF
>.|TRBV18|.|TRBJ2-1
TGTGCCAGCTCACCAACTAGGGTGAATGAGCAGTTCTTC
CASSPTRVNEQFF
>.|TRBV7-7|.|TRBJ1-6
TGTGCCAGCAGCTTATCGGAGAATTCACCCCTCCACTTT
CASSLSENSPLHF
>.|TRBV28|.|TRBJ1-3
TGTGCCAGCAGTACGTACCAGGTACTCTCTGGAAACACCATATATTTT
CASSTYQVLSGNTIYF
>.|TRBV5-4|.|TRBJ2-5
TGTGCCAGCAGCTTTAGGGTGCCCCGGGGGAGAACTTTTCAAGAGACCCAGTACTTC
CASSFRVPRGRTFQETQYF
>.|TRBV7-9|TRBD1|TRBJ2-7
TGTGCCAGCAGCTCCGGACAGGGGGCCTACGAGCAGTACTTC
CASSSGQGAYEQYF
>.|TRBV19|.|TRBJ2-7
TGTGCCAGTACCTCCCAGTCGGGTTACGAGCAGTACTTC
CASTSQSGYEQYF
>.|TRBV19|.|TRBJ2-2
TGTGCCAGTAGTCCTGGGTTGAACGGGGAGCTGTTTTTT
CASSPGLNGELFF
>once|TRBV28|.|TRBJ1-5
TGTGCCAGCAGTCCTAACGGGCCAAGCAATCAGCCCCAGCATTTT
CASSPNGPSNQPQHF
>.|TRBV9|.|TRBJ2-7
TGTGCCAGCAGCGTCGGGGCGCCCTCCTACGAGCAGTACTTC
CASSVGAPSYEQYF
>.|TRBV13|TRBD1|TRBJ2-3
TGTGCCTGCCGTCAGGGGGTCGGGACAGATACGCAGTATTTT
CACRQGVGTDTQYF
>few|TRBV19|TRBD2|TRBJ2-1
TGTGCCAGTAGTATAGTAGCGGGAGCGTCCTACAATGAGCAGTTCTTC
CASSIVAGASYNEQFF
>.|TRBV28|.|TRBJ1-1
TGTGCCAGCAGTTTATCAGGGAGTACTGAAGCTTTCTTT
CASSLSGSTEAFF
>.|TRBV15|.|TRBJ2-1
TGTGCCACCAGCAGAGTAGGTGATGAGCAGTTCTTC
CATSRVGDEQFF
>.|TRBV19|.|TRBJ2-3
TGTGCCAGTGGGACACAATCTAGCACAGATACGCAGTATTTT
CASGTQSSTDTQYF
>.|TRBV18|TRBD2|TRBJ2-3
TGTGCCAGCTCCCAAGGACTAGCGGGGAACGGAATAGTTAACACAGATACGCAGTATTTT
CASSQGLAGNGIVNTDTQYF
>.|TRBV6-4|TRBD2|TRBJ2-5
TGTGCCAGCAGTCCAACTAGCGGGAGGGCCTCTGTGTTACAAGAGACCCAGTACTTC
CASSPTSGRASVLQETQYF
>.|TRBV11-2|.|TRBJ2-7
TGTGCCAGCAGCTTAGGGGGACCATCCTACGAGCAGTACTTC
CASSLGGPSYEQYF
>once|TRBV10-2|.|TRBJ2-1
TGCGCCAGCAGTGATGGACAGCTAGTGCTGTTCTTC
CASSDGQLVLFF
>.|TRBV14|.|TRBJ2-7
TGTGCCAGCAGCCAAGTCTCGGGTTACGAGCAGTACTTC
CASSQVSGYEQYF
>.|TRBV18|.|TRBJ1-2
TGTGCCAGCTCACCATTTGGTTTCGTACGTGGTAACTATGGCTACACCTTC
CASSPFGFVRGNYGYTF
>.|TRBV5-6|.|TRBJ1-1
TGTGCCAGCAGCTTGGAGGGGTTGAACACTGAAGCTTTCTTT
CASSLEGLNTEAFF
>.|TRBV18|TRBD1|TRBJ1-4
TGTGCCAGCTCACCGGGATTACAGGGGGAACTGTTTTTT
CASSPGLQGELFF
>.|TRBV19|.|TRBJ2-2
TGTGCCAGTAGTATAGGAATCGGGGAGCTGTTTTTT
CASSIGIGELFF
>.|TRBV6-1|.|TRBJ1-1
TGTGCCAGCAGTGAAGGTAGTTACACTGAAGCTTTCTTT
CASSEGSYTEAFF
>.|TRBV2|TRBD2|TRBJ2-1
TGTGCCAGCAGGGACCCGACTAGCGCCTCCTACAATGAGCAGTTCTTC
CASRDPTSASYNEQFF
>.|TRBV4-1|.|TRBJ2-1
TGCGCCAGCAGCCAAGACAGACGGGGGTTCTACAATGAGCAGTTCTTC
CASSQDRRGFYNEQFF
>.|TRBV11-3|.|TRBJ2-1
TGTGCCAGCAGCTCGGTCCGGGACACGACCTACAATGAGCAGTTCTTC
CASSSVRDTTYNEQFF
>.|TRBV15|.|TRBJ2-5
TGTGCCACCAGCAGAGACAGGGGCCAAGAGACCCAGTACTTC
CATSRDRGQETQYF